This entry describes one TCR beta chain. Libraries were prepared by immunoSEQ multiplex PCR; TCRdb keeps only in-frame clonotypes and omits some of them. The sample carries roughly 38,000 clones, more than 75% recorded once. Germline lookup yields CDR1 SQVTM and CDR2 ANQGSEA. V dropped 4 bases and J dropped 2; count of bases not matched to a gene: 2. The CDR3 consists of 13 residues. The data derive from a study of T cell changes during pregnancy in multiple sclerosis. The receptor's source is a female donor in good health, enrolled as a control in a pregnancy study. The sample in question was peripheral blood, obtained in the third trimester of pregnancy. The J gene is TRBJ2-7, the V gene TRBV29-1, with 10 bases fitting TRBD1. The CDR3 protein is CSVAGTGAYEQYF. As DNA, the CDR3 is TGCAGCGTTGCTGGGACAGGGGCCTACGAGCAGTACTTC.